Following are 28 T cell receptor beta chains from one sample sequenced in a study of human T cells and chemical hapten exposure. Time point defined: pre-sensitization, week 0. Treatment in this sample: therapeutic diphenylcyclopropenone sensitization with weekly scalp DPC. TCRdb redid the calling of the RACE reads with MiXCR, one entry per CDR3 protein. The table lists roughly 380,000 distinct CDR3 sequences, approximately 5.1% of them singletons, with approximately 2.4% in the top ten. The sample in question was whole blood, obtained in connection with sensitization to the hapten diphenylcyclopropenone (DPC). These receptors originate from a woman aged 45-65 years with alopecia areata. Some clones in this sample may be carry-over from other donors' samples.

CDR3 loop: CASATFSYNSPLHF. The CDR3 DNA reads as TGTGCCAGCGCAACGTTCTCCTATAATTCACCCCTCCACTTT. The V and J genes are TRBV6-6 and TRBJ1-6, with no clear D. The germline V gene has CDR1 MNHNY and CDR2 SVGAGI (reference sequence). With 8 bases removed from V and 0 bases from J, the gap between germline ends came to 8 bases. This CDR3 spans 14 amino acids.

This clonotype was found a few times. The J gene is TRBJ1-1, the V gene TRBV20-1, with D unclear. Trimming cost V 1 base and J 3 bases, with 6 bases left between them. The CDR3 has 12 residues. Germline assignment: CDR1 DFQATT and CDR2 SNEGSKA (reference sequence). The CDR3 reads CSARGGHTEAFF. The CDR3 DNA sequence: TGCAGTGCTAGAGGAGGGCACACTGAAGCTTTCTTT.

The chain recombines TRBV12-3 or TRBV12-4 with TRBJ2-5, with 7 positions matching TRBD2. This CDR3 has 17 residues. V lost 2 bases, J lost 2 bases, and 11 bases stayed unmatched. CDR3 amino acids: CASSLRASGGGQETQYF. CDR3 coding DNA: TGTGCCAGCAGTTTACGGGCTAGCGGAGGAGGACAAGAGACCCAGTACTTC.

This clonotype was picked up many times. V gene TRBV29-1 combines with J gene TRBJ1-2; tentatively, D is TRBD1 (6 bases). This CDR3 region has 19 residues. The germline V gene has CDR1 SQVTM and CDR2 ANQGSEA. The ends were cut back, 0 bases at V and 1 base at J, with 24 bases in the middle. The CDR3 loop reads CSVEDLVAERTRGNYGYTF. Here the CDR3 DNA reads TGCAGCGTTGAAGATTTGGTCGCGGAGCGTACCAGGGGTAACTATGGCTACACCTTC.

This clonotype was counted at least ten times. The rearrangement joins TRBV12-3 or TRBV12-4 to TRBJ1-4; D not resolved. The CDR3 sequence is 12 residues long. V lost 6 bases and J 11 bases, leaving 13 bases between the germline ends. CDR3 DNA: TGTGCCAGCAGGGTGGGAGTGCAGAAACTGTTTTTT. Translated: CASRVGVQKLFF.

This rearrangement joins TRBV20-1 to TRBJ1-1; perhaps TRBD1 as D (5 bases). CDR1 and CDR2 (germline): DFQATT, SNEGSKA (reference sequence). V gave up 5 bases and J gave up 5 bases, with 15 bases separating them. This CDR3 comprises 13 residues. For the CDR3, the DNA is TGCAGTGCTGGGGCGGGCATACGGACTGAAGCTTTCTTT. Amino acids: CSAGAGIRTEAFF.

The chain carries TRBV7-9 and TRBJ1-1; no clear D. The V end lost 2 bases, the J end lost 2 bases, and 6 bases lay between the germline ends. The CDR3 is 13 residues long. Germline V gives CDR1 SEHNR, CDR2 FQNEAQ (reference sequence). The DNA for the CDR3 is TGTGCCAGCAGCTTACTGACTAACACTGAAGCTTTCTTT. Translation: CASSLLTNTEAFF.

This clonotype occurred many times. The chain uses TRBV6-6 and TRBJ2-7; 14 nucleotides line up with TRBD2. This CDR3 contains 14 residues. Germline trimming cut 5 bases from V and 7 bases from J; bases unmatched to any gene: 4. CDR1 MNHNY and CDR2 SVGAGI come from the germline V gene (reference sequence). In DNA, the CDR3 is TGTGCCAGCAGTCAGGGACTAGCGGGGGTGGAGCAGTACTTC. Encoded protein: CASSQGLAGVEQYF.

In this sample, this clonotype turned up many times. The CDR3 bases are TGTGCCATCAGTGCACAGGGGGCTCAAGAGACCCAGTACTTC. It specifies CAISAQGAQETQYF. The chain recombines TRBV10-3 with TRBJ2-5; 9 bases line up with TRBD1. The CDR3 sequence is 14 residues long. Germline CDR1 and CDR2: ENHRY and SYGVKD. V gave up 4 bases and J gave up 2 bases; unmatched junction bases: 2.

This clonotype has only a few counts. V usage is TRBV28 and J usage is TRBJ2-3; D uncertain. V gave up 2 bases and J gave up 2 bases, with 8 bases separating them. This CDR3 spans 14 amino acids. Germline V gene sequence: CDR1 MDHEN, CDR2 SYDVKM. CDR3 sequence (DNA): TGTGCCAGCAGTTTACGGCCGGACACAGATACGCAGTATTTT. Translating it yields CASSLRPDTDTQYF. Full variable domain (remainder filled in from reference TRBV28 and TRBJ2-3): DVKVTQSSRYLVKRTGEKVFLECVQDMDHENMFWYRQDPGLGLRLIYFSYDVKMKEKGDIPEGYSVSREKKERFSLILESASTNQTSMYLCASSLRPDTDTQYFGPGTRLTVL.

The sample holds many counts of this clonotype. The CDR3 nucleotides read TGTGCCAGCAGCCAAGAGAGGACTAGCGTGACCGGGGAGCTGTTTTTT. Translating it yields CASSQERTSVTGELFF. The chain recombines TRBV4-2 with TRBJ2-2; 9 nucleotides line up with TRBD2. V was pared by 0 bases and J by 5 bases, with 4 bases of the junction left unmatched. The CDR3 is 16 amino acids. Germline V gives CDR1 LGHNA, CDR2 YNFKEQ.

This clonotype was counted between two and nine times. V gene TRBV7-7 combines with J gene TRBJ2-1; D tentatively reads TRBD1 or TRBD2 (6 bases each). The CDR3 sequence is 15 residues long. Trimming shortened V by 2 bases and J by 2 bases, and 10 bases separated the two germline ends. From germline, CDR1 is SSHAT and CDR2 FNYEAQ (reference sequence). CDR3 DNA sequence: TGTGCCAGCAGCTTAATCCGGGGGCCCTACAATGAGCAGTTCTTC. This gives the protein CASSLIRGPYNEQFF.

This clonotype was counted ten times or more. The chain combines TRBV28 with TRBJ1-2; TRBD1 matches 7 bases. From germline, CDR1 is MDHEN and CDR2 SYDVKM. Trimming took 2 bases from V and 3 from J; bases not matched to a gene: 3. This CDR3 is 14 amino acids long. For the CDR3, the DNA is TGTGCCAGCAGTTTAAAGGGGGCGGACTATGGCTACACCTTC. Encoded protein: CASSLKGADYGYTF.

This clonotype was observed a few times. The chain joins TRBV12-3 or TRBV12-4 to TRBJ1-3; D not certain. V lost 5 bases and J 4 bases, leaving 12 bases between the germline ends. The length of the CDR3 is 14 residues. The CDR3 DNA sequence: TGTGCCAGCAGTGCGCGGACGGCCGGAAACACCATATATTTT. As protein: CASSARTAGNTIYF.

This clonotype was detected many times. The chain recombines TRBV29-1 with TRBJ2-1, with 7 positions matching TRBD1. The junction had 8 bases not matched to a gene; V was cut back by 4 bases and J by 5 bases. Germline CDR1 and CDR2: SQVTM and ANQGSEA. The CDR3 runs to 14 residues. The CDR3: CSVGPTTGDNEQFF. DNA of the CDR3: TGCAGCGTTGGCCCCACTACAGGGGACAATGAGCAGTTCTTC.

This clonotype occurred many times. The rearrangement joins TRBV24-1 to TRBJ1-5, with TRBD1 as a possible D gene (6 bases). Germline assignment: CDR1 KGHDR and CDR2 SFDVKD. The length of the CDR3 is 16 residues. V was shortened by 3 bases and J by 0 bases, with 11 bases between the two germline ends. The CDR3 sequence: CATSDPGQYSNQPQHF. As DNA, the CDR3 is TGTGCCACCAGTGATCCAGGACAGTATAGCAATCAGCCCCAGCATTTT.

This clonotype was seen at least ten times. The V gene is TRBV13, the J gene TRBJ2-7, with D perhaps matching TRBD1 (6 bases). CDR1 is PRHDT, CDR2 FYEKMQ, per germline (reference sequence). There are 16 residues in the CDR3. V dropped 5 bases and J dropped 2 bases, with 19 bases sitting between them. CDR3 in amino acids: CASSLAARTDTYEQYF. CDR3 nucleotide sequence: TGTGCCAGCAGCCTGGCAGCCCGGACAGATACCTACGAGCAGTACTTC.

The V gene is TRBV12-3 or TRBV12-4, the J gene TRBJ1-1, with a possible D match to TRBD1 (6 bases). The V end was cut by 3 bases, the J end by 4 bases, with 18 bases between. CDR3 length: 16 residues. The DNA for the CDR3 is TGTGCCAGCAGTTTCGGGGGGCGAACCCCGAGCACTGAAGCTTTCTTT. Amino acid sequence: CASSFGGRTPSTEAFF.

The sample holds a few counts of this clonotype. The gene calls are TRBV12-3 or TRBV12-4 and TRBJ1-1, with TRBD1 as a possible D gene (6 bases). V dropped 5 bases and J dropped 3 bases, with 13 bases sitting between them. The CDR3 has 14 residues. CDR3 residues: CASSGTQGYTEAFF. CDR3 bases: TGTGCCAGCAGTGGGACGCAGGGGTACACTGAAGCTTTCTTT.

In this sample, this clonotype turned up many times. The chain carries TRBV18 and TRBJ1-4; D may be TRBD1 (5 bases). V lost 1 base, J lost 8 bases, and 14 bases lay in between. CDR3 length: 15 amino acids. Germline V gene data show CDR1 as KGHSH and CDR2 as LQKENI. The CDR3, as DNA: TGTGCCAGCTCACCACTCCCCCCCCCAGGGGAAAAACTGTTTTTT. This translates into CASSPLPPPGEKLFF. Looking up the rest from reference TRBV18 and TRBJ1-4 gives the full variable domain: NAGVMQNPRHLVRRRGQEARLRCSPMKGHSHVYWYRQLPEEGLKFMVYLQKENIIDESGMPKERFSAEFPKEGPSILRIQQVVRGDSAAYFCASSPLPPPGEKLFFGSGTQLSVL.

The V call is TRBV12-3 or TRBV12-4, the J call TRBJ1-1, with TRBD1 as a possible D gene (5 bases). CDR3 length: 16 amino acids. Trimming shortened V by 3 bases and J by 0 bases, and 14 bases separated the two germline ends. CDR3 residues: CASSFPEGKLNTEAFF. The CDR3 DNA reads as TGTGCCAGCAGTTTCCCCGAGGGGAAGTTGAACACTGAAGCTTTCTTT.

This clonotype came up a few times. The chain recombines TRBV5-4 with TRBJ2-3; D gene uncertain. Trimming pared 1 base from V and 3 bases from J, leaving 9 bases between. Germline assignment: CDR1 SGHNT and CDR2 YYREEE (reference sequence). This CDR3 comprises 14 residues. DNA of the CDR3: TGTGCCAGCAGCTTGAGTGGGGAAACAGATACGCAGTATTTT. It codes for CASSLSGETDTQYF.

The rearrangement uses TRBV3-1 and TRBJ1-1; a possible D gene is TRBD1 (6 bases). Germline V gives CDR1 LGHDT, CDR2 YNNKEL (reference sequence). The CDR3 has 15 residues. V lost 7 bases and J lost 5, with 20 bases in between. The CDR3 spells CASKIGGGARTEAFF. The DNA for the CDR3 is TGTGCCAGCAAGATTGGGGGGGGCGCTAGGACTGAAGCTTTCTTT.

This clonotype was seen a handful of times. V gene TRBV29-1 combines with J gene TRBJ1-4; D is unclear. The germline CDR1 and CDR2 sequences are SQVTM and ANQGSEA. There are 13 residues in the CDR3. Deletions cut 6 bases from V and 5 bases from J, with 13 bases between. The CDR3 DNA is TGCAGCGTCTTCGGTTGGCAGAATGAAAAACTGTTTTTT. It encodes CSVFGWQNEKLFF.

The chain carries TRBV12-3 or TRBV12-4 and TRBJ1-1; tentatively, D is TRBD1 (5 bases). The CDR3 length is 11 residues. V lost 9 bases and J 5 bases, leaving 10 bases between the germline ends. CDR3 sequence reads: CASTPGTEAFF. The DNA of the CDR3 is TGTGCCAGTACCCCAGGGACTGAAGCTTTCTTT.

At least ten counts were recorded for this clonotype. The rearrangement joins TRBV4-2 to TRBJ1-4; D remains ambiguous. V lost 3 bases to trimming and J lost 3 bases, with 8 bases between them. This CDR3 has 14 amino acids. Germline loops: CDR1 LGHNA, CDR2 YNFKEQ. CDR3 residues: CASSQSTPNEKLFF. The CDR3 DNA sequence: TGTGCCAGCAGCCAGAGCACCCCTAATGAAAAACTGTTTTTT.

V and J are TRBV20-1 and TRBJ2-7; D is possibly TRBD1 or TRBD2 (6 bases each). V was pared by 6 bases and J by 0 bases, with 12 bases between. Germline values: CDR1 DFQATT, CDR2 SNEGSKA (reference sequence). This CDR3 has 13 residues. In DNA form, the CDR3 reads TGCAGTGCCCGAAGGGGGGACTCCTACGAGCAGTACTTC. It codes for CSARRGDSYEQYF.

The rearrangement links TRBV15 to TRBJ2-3; 10 bases line up with TRBD2. The CDR3 contains 17 residues. Losses at the gene ends were 4 bases for V and 1 base for J; bases not matched to a gene: 8. In germline, CDR1 is LNHNV, CDR2 YYDKDF (reference sequence). The CDR3 DNA reads TGTGCCACCAGCAACCCACGACTAGCGGGCCGCACAGATACGCAGTATTTT. It codes for CATSNPRLAGRTDTQYF.